This T cell receptor beta chain was captured in a study of blood T cell repertoires in COVID-19. About the study: The United States, Italy and Spain supplied acute and convalescent COVID-19 samples. PBMCs, B-cell-depleted T cells, or T cells were the source of the cDNA or gDNA that made up the material.

Categorization into cohorts depended on clinical history that participants reported. In the original analysis: Amplified reference gene primers provided the basis for estimating nucleated cell counts. Sequencing was performed with immunoSEQ multiplex PCR; in TCRdb, only in-frame clones are kept and a portion is missing. Clonal size and the V and J genes are those of that table, whereas D and trimming came from the DNA. The sample consists of hundreds of thousands of clones, around 81% of them appearing once. The sample was PBMCs or T cells enriched from blood (not recorded which). This TCR derives from a man aged 25 to 40 with acute COVID-19.

As DNA, the CDR3 is TGTGCCAGCAGCCTACCTCGGAGGGGAACCTACGAGCAGTACTTC. This gives the protein CASSLPRRGTYEQYF. V is TRBV6-5 and J is TRBJ2-7; D is possibly TRBD2 (6 bases). Germline lookup yields CDR1 MNHEY and CDR2 SVGAGI. Deletions cut 6 bases from V and 2 bases from J, with 17 bases between. The CDR3 is 15 amino acids.